This T cell receptor beta chain comes out of a study of identical twins. Template switching introduced a universal primer site, and the cDNA bore unique molecular identifiers. MiXCR, applied by TCRdb to the 5' RACE reads, yields one record per CDR3 protein. The sample has more than 200,000 distinct CDR3 sequences; about 14% are singletons. CDR1 is LGHDT, CDR2 YNNKEL, per germline (reference sequence). The germline V and J ends were trimmed by 1 base and 5 bases, with 9 bases remaining between them. The CDR3 extends over 14 amino acids. This clonotype was detected a few times. The antigen is undetermined. Study-wide points: Twins shared out-of-frame alpha sequences with excess low generation probability. Abundant beta clonotypes from cord blood bore fewer insertions; memory repertoires lacked this pattern.

Specimen: memory (CD45RO+) T cells sorted from blood. The rearrangement uses TRBV3-1 and TRBJ2-1, with D tentatively TRBD1 or TRBD2 (5 bases each). The receptor was isolated from a woman between 18 and 29 years old in good health. CDR3 loop: CASSQGGWDNEQFF. In DNA, the CDR3 is TGTGCCAGCAGCCAAGGGGGGTGGGACAATGAGCAGTTCTTC.